The T cell receptor beta chain described here comes from a study of human T cells and chemical hapten exposure. Study conclusions and caveats: TCRs at high frequency, those above 1 in 1000, did not change with DPC sensitization.

Described time point: patch test 1, 2 weeks after DPC sensitization. Documented treatment: therapeutic diphenylcyclopropenone sensitization with weekly scalp DPC. Participating donors were patients with alopecia, aged 18 to 70 years, considered appropriate candidates for DPC. This clonotype showed up many times. The antigen is not known. MiXCR, run by TCRdb on the RACE reads, gives a single entry per CDR3 protein. The table shows around 100,000 distinct CDR3 sequences, with 9.5% to 12% occurring only once. V shed 1 base, J shed 8 bases, and the junction held 9 bases outside the gene matches. The CDR3 runs to 14 residues. Germline CDR1 reads DFQATT; CDR2 reads SNEGSKA (reference sequence).

This sequence joins TRBV20-1 and TRBJ2-3; 7 bases match TRBD2. Specimen: whole blood, collected in connection with sensitization to the hapten diphenylcyclopropenone (DPC). The clonotype was recovered from a middle-aged woman with alopecia areata. Some clones in this sample may be carry-over from other donors' samples. The DNA of the CDR3 is TGCAGTGCTAGAGGGGTCCGGGGGGATCTTACGCAGTATTTT. Translated: CSARGVRGDLTQYF.